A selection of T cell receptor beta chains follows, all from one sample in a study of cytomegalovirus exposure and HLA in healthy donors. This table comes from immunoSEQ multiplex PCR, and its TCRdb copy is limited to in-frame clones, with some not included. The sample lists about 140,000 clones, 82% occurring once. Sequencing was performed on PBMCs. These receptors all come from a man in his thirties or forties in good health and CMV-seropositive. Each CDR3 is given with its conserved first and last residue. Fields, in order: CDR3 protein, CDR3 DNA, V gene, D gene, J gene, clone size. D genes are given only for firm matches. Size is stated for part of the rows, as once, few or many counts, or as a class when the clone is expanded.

CDR3: CASSQVVSNQPQHF
DNA: TGTGCCAGCAGCCAAGTCGTCAGCAATCAGCCCCAGCATTTT
V: TRBV4-2
D: -
J: TRBJ1-5
size: -

CDR3: CASSVELGQGGTQYF
DNA: TGTGCCAGCAGCGTTGAGTTGGGTCAGGGGGGGACCCAGTACTTC
V: TRBV9
D: -
J: TRBJ2-5
size: -

CDR3: CASSLGLGVNTEAFF
DNA: TGTGCCAGCAGCTTAGGTTTAGGGGTGAACACTGAAGCTTTCTTT
V: TRBV5-8
D: -
J: TRBJ1-1
size: -

CDR3: CASSPQGAGTYEQYF
DNA: TGTGCCAGCAGCCCCCAGGGGGCAGGGACCTACGAGCAGTACTTC
V: TRBV7-2
D: TRBD1
J: TRBJ2-7
size: -

CDR3: CASSLGPGGGRQETQYF
DNA: TGCGCCAGCAGCTTGGGGCCCGGGGGGGGTCGCCAAGAGACCCAGTACTTC
V: TRBV5-1
D: TRBD2
J: TRBJ2-5
size: -

CDR3: CASSPGQGALTEAFF
DNA: TGTGCCAGCTCACCGGGACAGGGGGCGTTGACTGAAGCTTTCTTT
V: TRBV18
D: TRBD1
J: TRBJ1-1
size: -

CDR3: CASSSIVGTGLYNSPLHF
DNA: TGTGCCAGCAGCTCGATAGTTGGGACAGGGCTCTATAATTCACCCCTCCACTTT
V: TRBV5-4
D: TRBD1
J: TRBJ1-6
size: once

CDR3: CSVRGTTEAFF
DNA: TGCAGCGTTAGGGGGACCACTGAAGCTTTCTTT
V: TRBV29-1
D: -
J: TRBJ1-1
size: -

CDR3: CASKRVGRADEQYF
DNA: TGTGCCAGCAAAAGGGTCGGGAGGGCCGACGAGCAGTACTTC
V: TRBV6-6
D: TRBD2
J: TRBJ2-7
size: -

CDR3: CASSVVAGGPQLNNEQFF
DNA: TGTGCCAGCAGCGTCGTAGCGGGGGGGCCTCAACTGAACAATGAGCAGTTCTTC
V: TRBV7-2
D: TRBD2
J: TRBJ2-1
size: once

CDR3: CAALGRGQEAFF
DNA: TGTGCCGCTCTCGGTAGAGGACAGGAAGCTTTCTTT
V: TRBV28
D: -
J: TRBJ1-1
size: -

CDR3: CASSFTGVTNNEQFF
DNA: TGTGCCAGCAGCTTCACGGGGGTAACGAACAATGAGCAGTTCTTC
V: TRBV5-8
D: -
J: TRBJ2-1
size: -

CDR3: CASSYSPGRQETQYF
DNA: TGTGCCAGCAGTTACTCTCCGGGGAGACAAGAGACCCAGTACTTC
V: TRBV6-5
D: -
J: TRBJ2-5
size: once

CDR3: CASSIGQQMYQPQHF
DNA: TGTGCCAGCAGTATCGGACAGCAGATGTATCAGCCCCAGCATTTT
V: TRBV6-6
D: -
J: TRBJ1-5
size: few

CDR3: CAISEGGSSNQPQHF
DNA: TGTGCCATCAGTGAGGGGGGGAGTAGCAATCAGCCCCAGCATTTT
V: TRBV10-3
D: -
J: TRBJ1-5
size: -

CDR3: CASSEGLAEQFF
DNA: TGTGCCAGTAGTGAGGGACTGGCTGAGCAGTTCTTC
V: TRBV19
D: -
J: TRBJ2-1
size: -

CDR3: CASSFGQGATEAFF
DNA: TGTGCCAGCAGTTTTGGACAGGGGGCCACTGAAGCTTTCTTT
V: TRBV6-5
D: TRBD1
J: TRBJ1-1
size: -

CDR3: CSVSVGTSGTDEQFF
DNA: TGCAGCGTCTCGGTAGGGACTAGCGGGACCGATGAGCAGTTCTTC
V: TRBV29-1
D: TRBD2
J: TRBJ2-1
size: -

CDR3: CASSSTSGAFSYEQYF
DNA: TGTGCCAGCAGCTCTACTAGCGGGGCCTTCTCCTACGAGCAGTACTTC
V: TRBV11-3
D: TRBD2
J: TRBJ2-7
size: -

CDR3: CASSLPRTGVTNTEAFF
DNA: TGTGCCAGCAGCTTACCCAGGACAGGAGTGACGAACACTGAAGCTTTCTTT
V: TRBV7-9
D: TRBD1
J: TRBJ1-1
size: -

CDR3: CASSWDRGAIYEQYF
DNA: TGTGCCAGCAGCTGGGACAGGGGGGCAATCTACGAGCAGTACTTC
V: TRBV27
D: TRBD1
J: TRBJ2-7
size: once

CDR3: CASSVSPRDTQYF
DNA: TGTGCCAGCAGCGTATCCCCGCGAGATACGCAGTATTTT
V: TRBV9
D: -
J: TRBJ2-3
size: -

CDR3: CASGLVGGGAEQYF
DNA: TGTGCTAGTGGTTTGGTAGGCGGGGGAGCCGAGCAGTACTTC
V: TRBV12-5
D: TRBD2
J: TRBJ2-7
size: -

CDR3: CASSEGGYGNQPQHF
DNA: TGTGCCAGCAGTGAGGGGGGTTATGGCAATCAGCCCCAGCATTTT
V: TRBV2
D: -
J: TRBJ1-5
size: -

CDR3: CASSLGGRGDQPQHF
DNA: TGTGCCAGCAGCCTAGGGGGTAGGGGCGATCAGCCCCAGCATTTT
V: TRBV7-9
D: -
J: TRBJ1-5
size: -

CDR3: CASSMRLAGTTDTQYF
DNA: TGTGCCAGTAGTATGAGGCTAGCGGGCACCACAGATACGCAGTATTTT
V: TRBV19
D: TRBD2
J: TRBJ2-3
size: -

CDR3: CASSHGFSAVSYEQYF
DNA: TGTGCCAGCAGCCATGGTTTTTCGGCGGTATCCTACGAGCAGTACTTC
V: TRBV4-2
D: -
J: TRBJ2-7
size: once